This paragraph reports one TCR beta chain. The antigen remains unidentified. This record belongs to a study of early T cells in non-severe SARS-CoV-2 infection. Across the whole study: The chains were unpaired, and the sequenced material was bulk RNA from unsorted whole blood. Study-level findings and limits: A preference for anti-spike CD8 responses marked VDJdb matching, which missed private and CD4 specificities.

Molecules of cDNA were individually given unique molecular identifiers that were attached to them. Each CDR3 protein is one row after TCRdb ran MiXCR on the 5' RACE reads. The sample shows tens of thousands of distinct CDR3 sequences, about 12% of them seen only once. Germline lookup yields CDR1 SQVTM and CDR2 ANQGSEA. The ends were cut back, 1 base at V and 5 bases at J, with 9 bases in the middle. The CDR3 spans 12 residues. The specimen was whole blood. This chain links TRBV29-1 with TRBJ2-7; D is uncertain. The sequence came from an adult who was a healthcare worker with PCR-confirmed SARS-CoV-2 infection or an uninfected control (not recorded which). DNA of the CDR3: TGCAGCGTTGAAGGTGTGGGCGACGAGCAGTACTTC. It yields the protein CSVEGVGDEQYF.